This T cell receptor beta chain originates from a study of cytomegalovirus exposure and HLA in healthy donors. Study outcomes and limitations: Cytomegalovirus-associated TCR beta chains were listed, numbering roughly 150. Sequencing likely caused a cluster of highly shared sequence variants. Prediction of most subjects' HLA-A and HLA-B alleles by TCR beta sequences was reportedly accurate.

Comments on this clone: Its antigen is as yet unknown.

The PCR made use of 60 Vbeta and 13 Jbeta primers. Original data processing: Later analysis identified around 85 million unique TCR beta chains, approximately 11 million shared. Some clones are missing from TCRdb's copy, which holds only in-frame ones; the method was immunoSEQ multiplex PCR. V and J calls and clone size follow that table, whereas D and trimming were derived from the DNA. This sample yields around 150,000 clones, of which 60% to 80% are seen a single time; about 4.3% belongs to the top ten. Germline V gene lookup returns CDR1 GTSNPN and CDR2 SVGIG (reference sequence). V dropped 2 bases and J dropped 7; count of bases not matched to a gene: 7. The length of the CDR3 is 14 residues.

Sequencing was performed on PBMCs. The TCR originated in a man aged 18 to 29 in good health and CMV-seropositive. The gene calls are TRBV30 and TRBJ2-1; 8 bases fit TRBD2. This CDR3 reads CAWSPPGGANEQFF. The CDR3 nucleotides are TGTGCCTGGAGTCCCCCGGGAGGGGCGAATGAGCAGTTCTTC. Full variable domain (rest looked up from reference TRBV30 and TRBJ2-1): SQTIHQWPATLVQPVGSPLSLECTVEGTSNPNLYWYRQAAGRGLQLLFYSVGIGQISSEVPQNLSASRPQDRQFILSSKKLLLSDSGFYLCAWSPPGGANEQFFGPGTRLTVL.